These 3 T cell receptor beta chains came from one sample sequenced in a study of cytomegalovirus exposure and HLA in healthy donors. PCR used 60 Vbeta primers and 13 Jbeta primers. The table came from immunoSEQ multiplex PCR; TCRdb's copy has only in-frame clones and leaves some out. The data contain under 200,000 clones, roughly 80% of them seen just once; the ten biggest clones take up roughly 6.3%. The sequencing sample was made of PBMCs. All receptors come from a man aged 35 to 55 in good health and CMV-seropositive.

Details on this clone: The junction shows a germline mismatch at one end, possibly a read error. This sequence joins TRBV5-1 and TRBJ2-1; 9 positions match TRBD2. The CDR3 extends over 13 amino acids. Germline values: CDR1 SGHRS, CDR2 YFSETQ. The CDR3 nucleotides read TGCGCCAGCTCCTTAGCGGGGGCCAATGAGCAGCTCTTC. Protein sequence: CASSLAGANEQLF. Combining the CDR3 with reference TRBV5-1 and TRBJ2-1 gives the whole variable domain KAGVTQTPRYLIKTRGQQVTLSCSPISGHRSVSWYQQTPGQGLQFLFEYFSETQRNKGNFPGRFSGRQFSNSRSEMNVSTLELGDSALYLCASSLAGANEQLFGPGTRLTVL.

The chain recombines TRBV5-6 with TRBJ2-5; D not certain. The germline V gene has CDR1 SGHDT and CDR2 YYEEEE. The CDR3 covers 11 residues. V lost 0 bases and J lost 7, with 4 bases in between. DNA of the CDR3: TGTGCCAGCAGCTTGGGAGGGACCCAGTACTTC. As protein: CASSLGGTQYF.

The CDR3 here is CASSLAVDRGFYEQYF. CDR3 bases: TGTGCCAGCAGCTTGGCCGTGGACAGGGGTTTCTACGAGCAGTACTTC. The rearrangement uses TRBV5-6 and TRBJ2-7, with 9 bases lining up with TRBD1. V was clipped by 0 bases and J by 3 bases; unmatched bases: 7. This CDR3 spans 16 amino acids. CDR1 is SGHDT and CDR2 is YYEEEE in the germline V gene.